A single T cell receptor (beta chain) is shown here with its context. Compared with germline, one end of the junction differs, possibly owing to a read error. This sample is drawn from a study of siplizumab effects on memory and regulatory T cells. CDR3 length equals 17 residues. Per the germline V gene, CDR1 is MNHEY and CDR2 is SMNVEV (reference sequence). Profiled with immunoSEQ multiplex PCR; TCRdb holds only in-frame clones, not every one. The sample includes about 91,000 clones, roughly 93% of them seen just once. Sequences were obtained from CD8+ T cells sorted from blood. This rearrangement joins TRBV27 to TRBJ1-2; 8 bases map to TRBD1. The TCR sequence derives from a human donor in good health. CDR3 coding DNA: TGTGCCAGCAGCTTATACGGACAGGGAGCGGCTAACTATGGCTACACCTTC. Its translation is CASSLYGQGAANYGYTF.